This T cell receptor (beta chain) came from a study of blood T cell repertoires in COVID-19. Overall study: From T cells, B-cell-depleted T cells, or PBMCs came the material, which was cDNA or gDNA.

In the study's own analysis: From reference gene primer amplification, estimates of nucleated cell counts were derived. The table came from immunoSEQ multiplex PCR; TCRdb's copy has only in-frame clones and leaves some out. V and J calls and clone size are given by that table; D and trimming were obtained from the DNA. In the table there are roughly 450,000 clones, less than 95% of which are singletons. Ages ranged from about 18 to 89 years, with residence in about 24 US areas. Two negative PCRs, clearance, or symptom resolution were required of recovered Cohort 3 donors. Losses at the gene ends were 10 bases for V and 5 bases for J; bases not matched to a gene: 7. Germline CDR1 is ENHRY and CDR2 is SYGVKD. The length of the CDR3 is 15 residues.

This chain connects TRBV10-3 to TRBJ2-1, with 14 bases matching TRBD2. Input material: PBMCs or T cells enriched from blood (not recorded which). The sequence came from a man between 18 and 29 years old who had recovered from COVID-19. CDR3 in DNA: TGTGCCACCGGGGGGACTAGCGGGAGCCACAATGAGCAGTTCTTC. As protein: CATGGTSGSHNEQFF.